The entry that follows covers one TCR beta chain sequence. The data belong to a study of cytomegalovirus exposure and HLA in healthy donors. Overall study: The roughly 700 first-cohort repertoires shared a platform with the approximately 120 validation repertoires, as reported in a later analysis.

Produced via immunoSEQ multiplex PCR; TCRdb's table is partial and in-frame only. The sample lists some 41,000 clones; more than 85% were seen once. The TCR originated in a woman in her late teens or twenties in good health and CMV-seronegative. Source material: PBMCs.

The chain's CDR3 is CASSPLNQPQHF. CDR3 sequence (DNA): TGTGCCAGCAGCCCTCTGAATCAGCCCCAGCATTTT. The chain employs TRBV28 and TRBJ1-5, with D uncertain. CDR3 length equals 12 residues. The V gene's germline CDR1 is MDHEN and CDR2 SYDVKM. Trimming shortened V by 6 bases and J by 4 bases, and 7 bases separated the two germline ends.